Below are 12 T cell receptor beta chains sequenced from a single sample in a study of T-cell memory formation after mild COVID-19. TCRdb re-derived calls from the 5' RACE reads in MiXCR, one entry per CDR3 protein. The repertoire holds about 560,000 distinct CDR3 sequences, with around 15% as singletons. Sequenced: PBMCs or a T cell subset sorted from them (not recorded which). These receptor sequences come from an adult woman who had mild COVID-19 (a few samples of this study predate the infection). Cell type and time point are not known.

The chain uses TRBV21-1 and TRBJ2-1; TRBD2, the table's D call, lacks a check against the DNA. TRBV21-1 constitutes a pseudogene. There are 18 residues in the CDR3. In nucleotides, the CDR3 is TGTGCCAGCAGCAAAGTATTAAAGCGGGTCACATGCTGGAATGAGCAGTTCTTC. Its protein product is CASSKVLKRVTCWNEQFF.

This clonotype was seen a few times. J is TRBJ1-1 and V is TRBV7-9; the D is unclear. Germline CDR1 reads SEHNR; CDR2 reads FQNEAQ (reference sequence). V gave up 2 bases and J gave up 4 bases, with 8 bases separating them. The CDR3 contains 13 residues. The CDR3 DNA sequence: TGTGCCAGCAGCTTAAGGGCAGTCACTGAAGCTTTCTTT. Translated, it gives CASSLRAVTEAFF.

V is TRBV13 and J is TRBJ2-1; 7 bases map to TRBD1. This CDR3 is built from 15 residues. Germline trimming cut 5 bases from V and 8 bases from J; bases unmatched to any gene: 12. Germline CDR1 reads PRHDT; CDR2 reads FYEKMQ (reference sequence). CDR3 loop: CASSVNWDSRHEQFF. CDR3 DNA sequence: TGTGCCAGCAGCGTAAACTGGGACAGCAGGCATGAGCAGTTCTTC.

This clonotype has more than one count but fewer than ten. The chain is built from TRBV14 and TRBJ2-2, with 7 bases fitting TRBD2. Per germline, CDR1 SGHDN and CDR2 FVKESK. J lost 1 base, V lost 1 base, and 3 bases had no gene match. CDR3 length: 16 amino acids. DNA of the CDR3: TGTGCCAGCAGCCAAGGGGGACTACAGAACACCGGGGAGCTGTTTTTT. This translates into CASSQGGLQNTGELFF. The whole variable domain, remainder taken from reference TRBV14 and TRBJ2-2, is EAGVTQFPSHSVIEKGQTVTLRCDPISGHDNLYWYRRVMGKEIKFLLHFVKESKQDESGMPNNRFLAERTGGTYSTLKVQPAELEDSGVYFCASSQGGLQNTGELFFGEGSRLTVL.

On this clonotype itself: One junction end disagrees with the germline gene, perhaps due to a read error. This chain joins TRBV7-2 and TRBJ1-2; D not resolved. The CDR3 consists of 11 residues. CDR1 is SGHTA, CDR2 FQGNSA, per germline. CDR3 DNA: TGTGCCAGCAGCCAGTCGGCGCAGCCTTCCTTC. It is translated as CASSQSAQPSF.

The table lists this clonotype with a few counts. The chain has TRBV27 and TRBJ2-1, with D unresolved. The V gene's germline CDR1 is MNHEY and CDR2 SMNVEV (reference sequence). Trimming removed 4 bases at V and 8 bases at J, with 12 bases between. The CDR3 spans 13 residues. CDR3: CASSSPPRDEQFF. The CDR3 DNA sequence: TGTGCCAGCAGTTCCCCTCCAAGGGATGAGCAGTTCTTC.

The chain joins TRBV11-2 to TRBJ2-1; TRBD2 matches at 11 bases. V shed 3 bases and J 5 bases; nucleotides not matched to a gene: 6. Germline-derived CDR1 and CDR2 are SGHAT and FQNNGV. The CDR3 contains 16 residues. The CDR3 is CASSLARLAGNNEQFF. The CDR3 DNA reads as TGTGCCAGCAGCTTGGCTAGACTAGCGGGAAACAATGAGCAGTTCTTC.

This clonotype came up a few times. The chain joins TRBV15 to TRBJ2-7; TRBD1 might be the D (5 bases). CDR1 and CDR2 (germline): LNHNV, YYDKDF (reference sequence). The CDR3 runs 15 residues. Trimming stripped 1 base from V and 5 bases from J, with 15 bases between. CDR3 protein: CATSRGGAGMNEQYF. Here the CDR3 DNA reads TGTGCCACCAGCAGAGGTGGGGCAGGGATGAACGAGCAGTACTTC.

CDR3 in DNA: TGCAGTGCTAACACACCAAACTATGGCTACACCTTC. Translating gives CSANTPNYGYTF. This sequence joins TRBV20-1 and TRBJ1-2; D ambiguous. Per the germline V gene, CDR1 is DFQATT and CDR2 is SNEGSKA (reference sequence). V shed 4 bases and J shed 2 bases, with 8 bases lying between them. The length of the CDR3 is 12 residues.

This clonotype was picked up a small number of times. The chain couples TRBV20-1 to TRBJ1-6, with TRBD1 identical over 11 bases. After removal of 0 bases from V and 6 bases from J, the junction contained 16 bases not matched to a gene. The CDR3 has 20 residues. Per the germline V gene, CDR1 is DFQATT and CDR2 is SNEGSKA (reference sequence). CDR3: CSARDPRYPGQGVFNSPLHF. Written as DNA, the CDR3 is TGCAGTGCTAGAGATCCCCGATACCCGGGACAGGGGGTTTTTAATTCACCCCTCCACTTT.

This sequence joins TRBV2 and TRBJ1-2, with D unclear. This CDR3 is built from 12 residues. Looked up from germline, CDR1 is SNHLY and CDR2 is FYNNEI. V was clipped by 2 bases and J by 3 bases, with 4 bases between them. The CDR3 spells CASSELDYGYTF. In DNA form, the CDR3 reads TGTGCCAGCAGTGAACTGGACTATGGCTACACCTTC.

This clonotype has just a few counts. V is TRBV12-3 or TRBV12-4 and J is TRBJ2-1; 7 bases are a match to TRBD2. The CDR3 has 15 residues. The V segment lost 3 bases and the J segment 9 bases; nucleotides outside the gene matches: 11. The CDR3 DNA reads as TGTGCCAGCAGTTTCTCTGGCGGGAGTGTATCTGAGCAGTTCTTC. Its translation: CASSFSGGSVSEQFF.